This T cell receptor beta chain stems from a study of human T cells and chemical hapten exposure. In the study overall: Diphenylcyclopropenone doses were given weekly to the scalps of patients across the roughly 24-week study. Broader study findings: Because all patients had alopecia, their immune responses might differ from healthy ones. There were significantly more large CDR3 similarity clusters among expanded TCRs than among controls.

Stated time point: pre-sensitization, week 0. Treatment indicated: therapeutic diphenylcyclopropenone sensitization with weekly scalp DPC. TCRdb re-called the RACE reads through MiXCR, storing one row per CDR3 protein. The repertoire holds roughly 260,000 distinct CDR3 sequences, with roughly 8.9% as singletons. This clonotype has a count of ten or more. What it binds is not known. There are 15 residues in the CDR3. The V end lost 4 bases, the J end lost 3 bases, and 16 bases lay between the germline ends. The source of this sequence is a woman aged 40 to 55 with alopecia areata. Some clones in this sample may be carry-over from other donors' samples. This specimen was whole blood, taken in connection with sensitization to the hapten diphenylcyclopropenone (DPC). The rearrangement links TRBV12-3 or TRBV12-4 to TRBJ2-7; the D gene is possibly TRBD1 (6 bases). The CDR3 DNA reads TGTGCCAGCAGTTCCGTTGGGGGCCTCTTCTACGAGCAGTACTTC. Its translation: CASSSVGGLFYEQYF.